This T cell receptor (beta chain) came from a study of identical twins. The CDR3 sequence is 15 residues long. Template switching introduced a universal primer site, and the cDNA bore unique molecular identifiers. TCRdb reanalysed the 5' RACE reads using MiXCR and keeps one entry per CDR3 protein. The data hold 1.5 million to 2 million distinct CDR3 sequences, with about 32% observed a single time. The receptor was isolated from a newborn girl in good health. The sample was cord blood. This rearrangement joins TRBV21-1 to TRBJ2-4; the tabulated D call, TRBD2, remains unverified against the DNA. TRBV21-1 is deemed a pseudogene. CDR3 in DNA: TGTGCCAGCAGCAAAGGGGACTACCCCTTCTACGGGCAGTACTTC. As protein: CASSKGDYPFYGQYF.